The rows below give T cell receptor beta chains drawn from one sample of a study of blood T cells in healthy people across ages. TCRdb passed the 5' RACE reads through MiXCR, listing each CDR3 protein once. The table has approximately 800,000 distinct CDR3 sequences, around two thirds seen once; the top ten hold around a quarter. The specimen was blood. The receptors derive from a young man in good health. Each CDR3 is given with its conserved first and last residue. D genes are given only for firm matches. The size field is filled for only some rows; it gives once, few, many or a size class.

d_call clone_size j_call v_call cdr3_nt cdr3_aa
TRBD1 few TRBJ1-4 TRBV6-6 TGTGCCAGCAGTTACTCGGCCAGGGGGCGAGAAAAACTGTTTTTT CASSYSARGREKLFF
NA NA TRBJ2-3 TRBV5-1 TGCGCCAGCAGCCCCACCCGGCCAGATACGCAGTATTTT CASSPTRPDTQYF
NA many TRBJ2-7 TRBV29-1 TGCAGCGTTGCTGACAGCACCTACGAGCAGTACTTC CSVADSTYEQYF
NA NA TRBJ2-1 TRBV7-3 TGTGCCAGCAGCTTAACCGGACCTCCGGAGCAGTTCTTC CASSLTGPPEQFF
NA NA TRBJ1-4 TRBV29-1 TGCAGCTCTACCGTCGGTGAAAAACTGTTTTTT CSSTVGEKLFF
NA NA TRBJ2-3 TRBV20-1 TGCAGTGCGAGAGGCAGGGGCGGCACAGATACGCAGTATTTT CSARGRGGTDTQYF
TRBD1 few TRBJ2-1 TRBV27 TGTGCCAGCAGTTCCGGACAGGGCCGGGCTGGGGGCAATGAGCAGTTCTTC CASSSGQGRAGGNEQFF
TRBD1 NA TRBJ2-7 TRBV27 TGTGCCACCGTGGGGACAGGGGTCCACGAGCAGTACTTC CATVGTGVHEQYF
TRBD2 NA TRBJ2-5 TRBV6-6 TGTGCCAGCAGTTGGGCTAGCGGGGGCGAAGAGACCCAGTACTTC CASSWASGGEETQYF
NA NA TRBJ2-2 TRBV20-1 TGCAGTGCTAGACCCCCTGCGGCGGAGAACACCGGGGAGCTGTTTTTT CSARPPAAENTGELFF
NA once TRBJ1-1 TRBV13 TGTGCCAGCAGCCCCGGTTACATACCTGGAGCTTTCTTT CASSPGYIPGAFF
NA NA TRBJ2-2 TRBV7-2 TGTGCCAGCAGCTTAGAGGTGACTAGATCAACCGGGGAGCTGTTTTTT CASSLEVTRSTGELFF
TRBD1 NA TRBJ2-5 TRBV5-1 TGCGCCAGCAGCTTGGGTCTGTCGGGACAGGGGATGATGCAGTACTTC CASSLGLSGQGMMQYF
NA NA TRBJ1-1 TRBV2 TGTGCCAGCGGGGTTGGCACTGAAGCTTTCTTT CASGVGTEAFF
NA NA TRBJ2-1 TRBV7-3 TGTGCCAGCAGCTTCGACAGAAACAATGAGCAGTTCTTC CASSFDRNNEQFF
TRBD1 NA TRBJ1-2 TRBV10-3 TGTGCCATCAGTGGGGACAGCTATGGCTACACCTTC CAISGDSYGYTF
NA once TRBJ1-2 TRBV6-5 TGTGCCAGCAGTTACGCGGGGCCGAACTATGGCTACACCTTC CASSYAGPNYGYTF
NA NA TRBJ1-1 TRBV2 TGTGCCAGCAGTGAGGAGGGACGTTTGAACACTGAAGCTTTCTTT CASSEEGRLNTEAFF
NA NA TRBJ1-2 TRBV20-1 TGCAGTGCTAGAGATGGGGGTAACTATGGCTACACCTTC CSARDGGNYGYTF
NA NA TRBJ2-3 TRBV4-2 TGTGCCAGCAGCCATATATCAGATACGCAGTATTTT CASSHISDTQYF
TRBD1 NA TRBJ2-7 TRBV20-1 TGCAGTGCTAGGGGACCGGGACAGATCTACGAGCAGTACTTC CSARGPGQIYEQYF
TRBD2 NA TRBJ2-1 TRBV5-1 TGCGCCAGCAGTTGGGGCGGGGGGGCCATCGATGAGCAGTTCTTC CASSWGGGAIDEQFF
NA NA TRBJ2-3 TRBV4-3 TGCGCCAGCAGCCAAGAGTTGGGCCTGACAGATACGCAGTATTTT CASSQELGLTDTQYF
NA NA TRBJ2-3 TRBV28 TGTGCCACAACAGGAAACACAGATACGCAGTATTTT CATTGNTDTQYF
TRBD2 NA TRBJ2-1 TRBV3-1 TGTGCCAGCAGCCAAGGACTAGCGAAGCAAGAGGCCCAGTTCTTC CASSQGLAKQEAQFF
TRBD2 NA TRBJ2-3 TRBV7-6 TGTGCCAGCAGCTTAGCCGGGACTAGGTATTCCACAGATACGCAGTATTTT CASSLAGTRYSTDTQYF
TRBD1 NA TRBJ2-7 TRBV4-3 TGCGCCAGCAGCGTACGGACAGGCGATACCTACGAGCAGTACTTC CASSVRTGDTYEQYF
NA NA TRBJ2-5 TRBV20-1 TGCAGTGCTAGAAGCGCACAGAGCAAAGAGACCCAGTACTTC CSARSAQSKETQYF
NA NA TRBJ2-3 TRBV28 TGTGCCAGCAGACCTCATACAGAAGCCGGTACGCAGTATTTT CASRPHTEAGTQYF
TRBD1 NA TRBJ2-3 TRBV20-1 TGCAGTGTGGGGCAGGGGGATTCAGATACGCAGTATTTT CSVGQGDSDTQYF
NA NA TRBJ2-3 TRBV12-3/TRBV12-4 TGTGCCAGCAGTTTATCCCCGGGTACGCAGTATTTT CASSLSPGTQYF
TRBD2 few TRBJ2-3 TRBV7-6 TGTGCCAGCAGCTTAGACGGGACTAGCGCTGGAGATACGCAGTATTTT CASSLDGTSAGDTQYF
NA NA TRBJ2-7 TRBV25-1 TGTGCCAGCAGTGCTAGCGGACAGCGGATCGACAATGAGCAGTACTTC CASSASGQRIDNEQYF
TRBD1 NA TRBJ1-2 TRBV2 TGTGCCAGCAGTGAAACGGACAGGGCGCCCTATGGCTACACCTTC CASSETDRAPYGYTF
NA NA TRBJ1-2 TRBV29-1 TGCAGCGTTGACAGGGTCGAGAAACCCAACTATGGCTACACCTTC CSVDRVEKPNYGYTF
NA NA TRBJ2-6 TRBV9 TGTGCCAGCCTAGATAACAGGGAACTTGACTCTGGGGCCGACGTCCTGACTTTC CASLDNRELDSGADVLTF
NA NA TRBJ1-2 TRBV12-3/TRBV12-4 TGTGCCAGCAGGCAGGGAGTAACCTATGGCTACACCTTC CASRQGVTYGYTF
NA NA TRBJ1-1 TRBV11-2 TGTGCCAGCAGCGTAACAGGGATGGCCACTGAAGCTTTCTTT CASSVTGMATEAFF
NA NA TRBJ2-7 TRBV5-1 TGCGCCAGCAGCTTGGAAGGGTGGAAGCAGTACTTC CASSLEGWKQYF
NA NA TRBJ2-5 TRBV19 TGTGCCAGTAGTATAGAAGGTGGCAGCCAAGAGACCCAGTACTTC CASSIEGGSQETQYF
NA few TRBJ2-1 TRBV7-3 TGTGCCAGCAGCTTAGTCAGGGGAGTGGATGAGCAGTTCTTC CASSLVRGVDEQFF
TRBD2 NA TRBJ2-3 TRBV20-1 TGCAGTGCTAGTGTGTCTAGCGGGGATCGCACAGATACGCAGTATTTT CSASVSSGDRTDTQYF
TRBD2 NA TRBJ2-7 TRBV20-1 TGCAGTGCGTATACGGGGGGAGAATGGAACTACGAGCAGTACTTC CSAYTGGEWNYEQYF
NA few TRBJ1-2 TRBV13 TGTGCCAGCAGCTCCAAGCTATACTATGGCTACACCTTC CASSSKLYYGYTF
TRBD2 NA TRBJ2-3 TRBV4-1 TGCGCCAGCAGCCAAGATCCCCCGCTACGGGGGGGAGGCACAGATACGCAGTATTTT CASSQDPPLRGGGTDTQYF
TRBD1 few TRBJ1-2 TRBV7-2 TGTGCCAGCAGCTTGTTCTTAGCAGGGGGGACCTATGGCTACACCTTC CASSLFLAGGTYGYTF
NA NA TRBJ2-1 TRBV4-1 TGCGCCAGCAGCCAAGATAGTGGAAGGGAGTGGAATGAGCAGTTCTTC CASSQDSGREWNEQFF
TRBD1 many TRBJ1-2 TRBV10-3 TGTGCCATCAGTGAGCAGGGGGCGGACTATGGCTACACCTTC CAISEQGADYGYTF
TRBD2 NA TRBJ2-5 TRBV24-1 TGTGCCACGGTAGGACTAGCGGGGGGCCAAGAGACCCAGTACTTC CATVGLAGGQETQYF